These 25 T cell receptor beta chains came from one sample sequenced in a study of T cells in Graves' hyperthyroidism and ophthalmopathy. It was RNA transcripts that yielded the amplified TCR beta CDR3 regions. Using the HTBI primer set, a first-round RT-PCR was run on the TCR CDR3. One entry per CDR3 protein results from TCRdb running MiXCR on the multiplex PCR reads. The repertoire has hundreds of thousands of distinct CDR3 sequences, under 15% of them found once; the top ten carry roughly 13%. The sequenced material came from blood. The origin of the receptors is a man aged 18 to 30 with Graves' ophthalmopathy.

Only a few counts were recorded for this clonotype. The rearrangement uses TRBV5-1 and TRBJ1-3; tentative D call: TRBD1 (6 bases). The CDR3 spans 14 residues. From germline, CDR1 is SGHRS and CDR2 YFSETQ. V dropped 4 bases and J dropped 10 bases, with 18 bases sitting between them. CDR3 sequence (DNA): TGCGCCAGCAGCCCTGCTGGGGGGGCCAGAACCATATATTTT. Translating it yields CASSPAGGARTIYF.

This rearrangement joins TRBV19 to TRBJ1-2; D remains unclear. Deletions cut 8 bases from V and 0 bases from J, with 10 bases between. CDR3 length equals 13 residues. Germline V gives CDR1 LNHDA, CDR2 SQIVND (reference sequence). CDR3 sequence reads: CASEDGPNYGYTF. CDR3 bases: TGTGCCAGTGAAGACGGACCTAACTATGGCTACACCTTC.

This clonotype showed up many times. This chain links TRBV15 with TRBJ2-2, with D possibly TRBD2 on 5 matching bases. The germline V and J ends were trimmed by 3 bases and 7 bases, with 15 bases remaining between them. Germline assignment: CDR1 LNHNV and CDR2 YYDKDF (reference sequence). The CDR3 has 15 residues. The CDR3 protein is CATSRGGSASGELFF. In DNA, the CDR3 is TGTGCCACCAGCAGGGGTGGGAGTGCTAGCGGGGAGCTGTTTTTT.

This clonotype has a count of ten or more. The V and J genes are TRBV7-9 and TRBJ2-7; D may be TRBD2 (6 bases). V was pared by 5 bases and J by 3 bases, with 11 bases between. Germline CDR1 is SEHNR and CDR2 is FQNEAQ (reference sequence). This CDR3 comprises 13 residues. CDR3 DNA sequence: TGTGCCAGCAGCCACCCGGGGGACTACGAGCAGTACTTC. The encoded protein is CASSHPGDYEQYF.

This clonotype was seen ten or more times. The rearrangement links TRBV11-2 to TRBJ2-3, with D possibly being TRBD1 or TRBD2 (7 bases each). This CDR3 is built from 15 residues. The V and J ends lost 5 bases and 1 base respectively, with 13 bases between them. Germline V gives CDR1 SGHAT, CDR2 FQNNGV. The CDR3 DNA reads TGTGCCAGCAGCCAGGGGGGGGCCGGCACAGATACGCAGTATTTT. As protein: CASSQGGAGTDTQYF.

With respect to this clonotype: Just one base apart from a much larger clone, this may be a read error. This CDR3 fails to terminate in the conserved phenylalanine or tryptophan, so it likely reflects a read error. The CDR3 coding sequence is TGTGCCTGGAGTCCCCAATACGAGCAGTACCTC. As protein: CAWSPQYEQYL. V and J are TRBV30 and TRBJ2-7; the D is unclear. CDR1 is GTSNPN, CDR2 SVGIG, per germline (reference sequence). V dropped 2 bases and J dropped 4 bases, with 6 bases sitting between them. The CDR3 sequence is 11 residues long.

The chain carries TRBV6-1 and TRBJ1-4; TRBD1 agrees at 11 bases. CDR3 length equals 14 residues. Trimming at V came to 5 bases and at J to 8 bases, leaving 4 bases not matched to a gene. The germline V gene has CDR1 MNHNS and CDR2 SASEGT. DNA for the CDR3: TGTGCCAGCAGTACGGGACAGGGGGACGAAAAACTGTTTTTT. This translates into CASSTGQGDEKLFF.

This clonotype was observed a handful of times. Since a much larger clone is just one base distant, this may be a read error. This chain links TRBV29-1 with TRBJ2-7; TRBD2 agrees at 7 bases. V was clipped by 2 bases and J by 2 bases; unmatched bases: 0. The CDR3 loop spans 12 amino acids. Germline V gene data show CDR1 as SQVTM and CDR2 as ANQGSEA. The CDR3 region is CSVERGAYEQYF. In nucleotides, the CDR3 is TGCAGCGTTGAACGGGGGGCCTACGAGCAGTACTTC.

In this sample, this clonotype turned up many times. The V call is TRBV30, the J call TRBJ1-5; TRBD1 aligns across 9 bases. The CDR3 is made up of 17 amino acids. Trimming took 0 bases from V and 0 from J; bases not matched to a gene: 6. Per the germline V gene, CDR1 is GTSNPN and CDR2 is SVGIG (reference sequence). DNA for the CDR3: TGTGCCTGGAGTGTCCCTAGGACAGGGGCTAGCAATCAGCCCCAGCATTTT. Amino acids: CAWSVPRTGASNQPQHF.

Comment on this clonotype: This may come from a read error, since a much larger clone is one base off. The chain combines TRBV6-9 with TRBJ1-1; possibly TRBD1 for D (5 bases). The V gene's germline CDR1 is MNHGY and CDR2 SVAAGI. CDR3 size: 15 residues. V was clipped by 3 bases and J by 4 bases, with 15 bases between them. The chain's CDR3 is CASSYGGSETTEAFF. The CDR3 DNA sequence: TGTGCCAGCAGTTACGGGGGGAGCGAGACCACTGAAGCTTTCTTT.

This clonotype was seen a few times. The gene calls are TRBV9 and TRBJ1-2, with D unresolved. V was pared by 0 bases and J by 4 bases, with 19 bases between. The CDR3 extends over 17 amino acids. CDR1 SGDLS and CDR2 YYNGEE come from the germline V gene. CDR3 sequence reads: CASSVGVGPGALYGYTF. DNA of the CDR3: TGTGCCAGCAGCGTAGGGGTCGGACCAGGCGCCCTCTATGGCTACACCTTC.

J is TRBJ1-2 and V is TRBV25-1; D not certain. V was shortened by 2 bases and J by 5 bases, with 12 bases between the two germline ends. CDR1 MGHDK and CDR2 SYGVNS come from the germline V gene. The CDR3 has 14 residues. The CDR3 DNA reads TGTGCCAGCAGTGAAGACACTTTTTCATATGGCTACACCTTC. This codes for CASSEDTFSYGYTF.

Many counts were recorded for this clonotype. CDR3 residues: CASSKGTQGSTDTQYF. CDR3 DNA sequence: TGCGCCAGCAGTAAGGGGACGCAGGGCAGCACAGATACGCAGTATTTT. The gene calls are TRBV5-1 and TRBJ2-3; D tentatively reads TRBD1 or TRBD2 (5 bases each). This CDR3 contains 16 residues. Germline V gene sequence: CDR1 SGHRS, CDR2 YFSETQ. V lost 5 bases to trimming and J lost 0 bases, with 16 bases between them.

This clonotype came up many times. V usage is TRBV13 and J usage is TRBJ2-5; TRBD2 matches at 7 bases. This CDR3 spans 13 amino acids. From germline, CDR1 is PRHDT and CDR2 FYEKMQ (reference sequence). Trimming took 5 bases from V and 6 from J; bases not matched to a gene: 6. CDR3 residues: CASSRSGVKTQYF. Written as DNA, the CDR3 is TGTGCCAGCAGCCGAAGCGGGGTAAAGACCCAGTACTTC.

In this sample, this clonotype turned up many times. The chain carries TRBV15 and TRBJ1-6; D is unresolved. Germline V gene sequence: CDR1 LNHNV, CDR2 YYDKDF (reference sequence). The CDR3 sequence is 15 residues long. Deletions cut 1 base from V and 2 bases from J, with 6 bases between. Written as DNA, the CDR3 is TGTGCCACCAGCAGAGGACGGGCCTATAATTCACCCCTCCACTTT. This codes for CATSRGRAYNSPLHF.

The chain couples TRBV19 to TRBJ2-5, with D hard to call. The CDR3 covers 15 residues. Looked up from germline, CDR1 is LNHDA and CDR2 is SQIVND (reference sequence). Trimming stripped 6 bases from V and 4 bases from J, with 18 bases between. This CDR3 reads CASRPDRSQVETQYF. CDR3 DNA sequence: TGTGCCAGTAGACCGGACCGATCCCAGGTAGAGACCCAGTACTTC.

This clonotype was recorded at least ten times. The rearrangement links TRBV27 to TRBJ2-1; D not resolved. In germline, CDR1 is MNHEY, CDR2 SMNVEV (reference sequence). The CDR3 totals 15 residues. Trimming shortened V by 4 bases and J by 9 bases, and 19 bases separated the two germline ends. CDR3 loop: CASSSRVPVSGEQFF. The CDR3 nucleotides are TGTGCCAGCAGTTCCCGGGTCCCAGTCTCAGGTGAGCAGTTCTTC.

This clonotype occurred many times. The chain combines TRBV7-2 with TRBJ1-1, with D perhaps TRBD1 (5 bases). From germline, CDR1 is SGHTA and CDR2 FQGNSA. CDR3 length: 14 amino acids. V was cut by 1 base and J by 4 bases, with 10 bases left in between. CDR3 residues: CASSLGRRGTEAFF. The DNA of the CDR3 is TGTGCCAGCAGCTTAGGCAGGAGGGGCACTGAAGCTTTCTTT.

At least ten counts were recorded for this clonotype. The V gene is TRBV12-3 or TRBV12-4, the J gene TRBJ2-5; tentative D call: TRBD2 (5 bases). V lost 5 bases to trimming and J lost 3 bases, with 7 bases between them. This CDR3 spans 12 amino acids. CDR3 sequence: CASSGLEETQYF. The CDR3 nucleotides read TGTGCCAGCAGTGGACTTGAAGAGACCCAGTACTTC.

The gene calls are TRBV6-4 and TRBJ2-2; 8 bases are a match to TRBD2. CDR1 MRHNA and CDR2 SNTAGT come from the germline V gene. Trimming cost V 0 bases and J 6 bases; bases outside gene matches: 0. The CDR3 loop spans 14 amino acids. The CDR3 protein is CASSDSSGAGELFF. CDR3 nucleotides: TGTGCCAGCAGTGACTCTAGCGGGGCCGGGGAGCTGTTTTTT.

Many counts were recorded for this clonotype. V is TRBV3-1 and J is TRBJ1-6; D is undetermined. There are 12 residues in the CDR3. The germline V gene has CDR1 LGHDT and CDR2 YNNKEL (reference sequence). Trimming pared 1 base from V and 10 bases from J, leaving 5 bases between. The CDR3 bases are TGTGCCAGCAGCCAAGGGACGTCACCCCTCCACTTT. Translated: CASSQGTSPLHF.

The chain links TRBV28 to TRBJ2-1; 8 bases line up with TRBD1. The CDR3 sequence is 15 residues long. With 5 bases clipped from V and 5 bases from J, the junction kept 8 bases outside the gene matches. Looked up from germline, CDR1 is MDHEN and CDR2 is SYDVKM. CDR3 DNA: TGTGCCAGCAGTCCACCGACAGGGGCGAACAATGAGCAGTTCTTC. This gives the protein CASSPPTGANNEQFF.

A note on this clonotype: Because the CDR3 is missing its conserved closing phenylalanine or tryptophan, this is likely a read error. This rearrangement joins TRBV5-5 to TRBJ1-4, with D perhaps TRBD1 (5 bases). CDR1 is SGHKS and CDR2 is YYEKEE in the germline V gene (reference sequence). The length of the CDR3 is 16 residues. V was trimmed by 3 bases and J by 4 bases, leaving 16 bases between them. This chain's CDR3 is CASSYLGLGFNEKLFL. The CDR3 bases are TGTGCCAGCAGCTATTTGGGACTGGGCTTTAATGAAAAACTGTTTCTT.

The rearrangement uses TRBV19 and TRBJ1-3; D is unclear. CDR1 is LNHDA, CDR2 SQIVND, per germline (reference sequence). The CDR3 contains 14 residues. V was shortened by 3 bases and J by 0 bases, with 6 bases between the two germline ends. CDR3 loop: CASSILGSGNTIYF. The CDR3 DNA sequence: TGTGCCAGTAGTATCCTGGGCTCTGGAAACACCATATATTTT.

This clonotype showed up many times. The gene calls are TRBV5-1 and TRBJ2-1; possibly TRBD2 for D (5 bases). This CDR3 has 15 residues. Germline CDR1 SGHRS, CDR2 YFSETQ. Trimming left V 2 bases short and J 0 bases short, with 9 bases between. The CDR3, as DNA: TGCGCCAGCAGCTTTGGACTGATCTCCTACAATGAGCAGTTCTTC. It specifies CASSFGLISYNEQFF.